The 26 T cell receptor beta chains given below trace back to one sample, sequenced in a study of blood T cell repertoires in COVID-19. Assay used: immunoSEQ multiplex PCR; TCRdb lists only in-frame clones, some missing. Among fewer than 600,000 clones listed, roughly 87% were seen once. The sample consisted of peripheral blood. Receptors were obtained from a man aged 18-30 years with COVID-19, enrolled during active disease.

The CDR3 DNA follows: TGTGCCAGCAGCCCTAGCGGGAGCTCCTACAATGAGCAGTTCTTC. It codes for CASSPSGSSYNEQFF. The chain combines TRBV11-2 with TRBJ2-1, with 10 nucleotides matching TRBD2. This CDR3 region has 15 residues. Looked up from germline, CDR1 is SGHAT and CDR2 is FQNNGV. Germline trimming cut 5 bases from V and 0 bases from J; bases unmatched to any gene: 1.

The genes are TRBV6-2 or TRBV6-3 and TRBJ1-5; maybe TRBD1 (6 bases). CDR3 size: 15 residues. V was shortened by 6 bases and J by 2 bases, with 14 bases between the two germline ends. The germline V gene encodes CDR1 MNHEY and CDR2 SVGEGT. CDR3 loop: CASSPRQGRNQPQHF. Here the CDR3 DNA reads TGTGCCAGCAGCCCCCGCCAGGGGCGCAATCAGCCCCAGCATTTT.

The CDR3 spells CSARGDSAYEQYF. The CDR3 DNA reads as TGCAGCGCCCGAGGAGACAGTGCCTACGAGCAGTACTTC. The chain couples TRBV29-1 to TRBJ2-7; a possible D gene is TRBD1 (5 bases). Trimming took 7 bases from V and 2 from J, leaving 15 bases between them. Germline values: CDR1 SQVTM, CDR2 ANQGSEA. The CDR3 has 13 amino acids.

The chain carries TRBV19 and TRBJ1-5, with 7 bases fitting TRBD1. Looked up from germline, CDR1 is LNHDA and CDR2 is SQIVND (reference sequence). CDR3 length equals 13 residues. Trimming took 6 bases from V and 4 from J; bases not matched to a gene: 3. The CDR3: CASRGQTNQPQHF. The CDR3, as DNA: TGTGCCAGTAGGGGACAGACAAATCAGCCCCAGCATTTT.

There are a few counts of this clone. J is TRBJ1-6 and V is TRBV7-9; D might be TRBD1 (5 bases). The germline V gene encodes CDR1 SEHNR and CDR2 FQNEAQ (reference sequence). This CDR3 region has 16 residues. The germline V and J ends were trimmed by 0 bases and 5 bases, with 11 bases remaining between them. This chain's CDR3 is CASSLAAAGNNSPLHF. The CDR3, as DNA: TGTGCCAGCAGCTTAGCGGCGGCAGGGAATAATTCACCCCTCCACTTT.

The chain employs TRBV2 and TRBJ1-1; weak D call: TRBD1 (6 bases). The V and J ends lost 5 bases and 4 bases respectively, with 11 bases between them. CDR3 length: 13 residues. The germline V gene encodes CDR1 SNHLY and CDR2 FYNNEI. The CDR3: CASSQGSTTEAFF. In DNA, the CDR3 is TGTGCCAGCAGTCAGGGGTCGACCACTGAAGCTTTCTTT.

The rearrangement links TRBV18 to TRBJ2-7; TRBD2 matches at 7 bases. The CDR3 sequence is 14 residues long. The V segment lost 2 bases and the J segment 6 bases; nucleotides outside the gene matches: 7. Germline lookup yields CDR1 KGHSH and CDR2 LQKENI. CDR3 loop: CASSPRQSGGEQYF. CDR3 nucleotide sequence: TGTGCCAGCTCACCAAGACAGTCGGGGGGCGAGCAGTACTTC. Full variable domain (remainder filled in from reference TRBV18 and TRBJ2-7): NAGVMQNPRHLVRRRGQEARLRCSPMKGHSHVYWYRQLPEEGLKFMVYLQKENIIDESGMPKERFSAEFPKEGPSILRIQQVVRGDSAAYFCASSPRQSGGEQYFGPGTRLTVT.

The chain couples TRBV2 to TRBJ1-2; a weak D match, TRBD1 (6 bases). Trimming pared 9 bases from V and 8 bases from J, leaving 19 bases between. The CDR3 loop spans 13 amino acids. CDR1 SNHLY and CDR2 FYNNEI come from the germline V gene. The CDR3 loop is CASRSSVGGGYTF. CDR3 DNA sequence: TGTGCCAGTCGGTCATCCGTTGGGGGCGGCTACACCTTC.

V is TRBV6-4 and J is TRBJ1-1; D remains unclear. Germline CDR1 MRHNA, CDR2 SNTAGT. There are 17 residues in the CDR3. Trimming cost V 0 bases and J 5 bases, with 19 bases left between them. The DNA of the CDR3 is TGTGCCAGCAGTGACTCGACCGCGCGGCCCTCAAGGACTGAAGCTTTCTTT. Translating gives CASSDSTARPSRTEAFF.

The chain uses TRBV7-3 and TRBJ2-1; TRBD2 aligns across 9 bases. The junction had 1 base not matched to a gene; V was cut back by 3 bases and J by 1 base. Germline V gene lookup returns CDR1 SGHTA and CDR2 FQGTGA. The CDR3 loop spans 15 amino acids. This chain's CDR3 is CASSFGLASYNEQFF. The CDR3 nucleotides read TGTGCCAGCAGCTTCGGACTAGCGTCCTACAATGAGCAGTTCTTC.

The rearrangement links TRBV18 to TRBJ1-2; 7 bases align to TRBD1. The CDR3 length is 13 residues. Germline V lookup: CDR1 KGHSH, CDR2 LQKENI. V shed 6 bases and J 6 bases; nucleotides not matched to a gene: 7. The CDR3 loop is CASSGTELDGYTF. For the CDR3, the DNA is TGTGCCAGCTCCGGGACAGAGCTCGATGGCTACACCTTC. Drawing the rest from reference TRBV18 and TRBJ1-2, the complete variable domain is NAGVMQNPRHLVRRRGQEARLRCSPMKGHSHVYWYRQLPEEGLKFMVYLQKENIIDESGMPKERFSAEFPKEGPSILRIQQVVRGDSAAYFCASSGTELDGYTFGSGTRLTVV.

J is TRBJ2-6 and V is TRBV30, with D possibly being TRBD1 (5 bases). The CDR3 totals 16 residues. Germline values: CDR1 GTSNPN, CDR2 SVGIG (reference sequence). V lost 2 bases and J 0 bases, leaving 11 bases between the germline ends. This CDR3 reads CAWSRTGNSGANVLTF. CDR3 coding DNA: TGTGCCTGGAGTCGAACAGGAAACTCTGGGGCCAACGTCCTGACTTTC.

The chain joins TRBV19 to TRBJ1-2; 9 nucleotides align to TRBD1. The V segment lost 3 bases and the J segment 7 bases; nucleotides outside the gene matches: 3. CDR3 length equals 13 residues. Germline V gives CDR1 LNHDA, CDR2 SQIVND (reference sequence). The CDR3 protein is CASSMDRGGGYTF. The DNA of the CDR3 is TGTGCCAGTAGTATGGACAGGGGCGGTGGCTACACCTTC.

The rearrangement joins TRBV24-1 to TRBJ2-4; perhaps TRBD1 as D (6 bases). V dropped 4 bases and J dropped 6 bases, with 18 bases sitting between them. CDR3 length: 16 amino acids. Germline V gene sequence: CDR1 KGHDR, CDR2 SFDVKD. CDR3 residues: CATSDSTGRAGNIQYF. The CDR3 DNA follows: TGTGCCACCAGTGACTCAACAGGGCGGGCGGGAAACATTCAGTACTTC.

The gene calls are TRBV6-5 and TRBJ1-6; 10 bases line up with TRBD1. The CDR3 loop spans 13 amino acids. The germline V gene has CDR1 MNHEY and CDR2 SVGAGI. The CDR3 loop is CAGQGMFDSPLHF. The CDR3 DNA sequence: TGTGCGGGACAGGGGATGTTCGATTCACCCCTCCACTTT.

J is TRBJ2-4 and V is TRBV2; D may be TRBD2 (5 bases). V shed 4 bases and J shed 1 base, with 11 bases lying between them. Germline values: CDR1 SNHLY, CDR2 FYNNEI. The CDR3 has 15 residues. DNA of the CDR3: TGTGCCAGCAGTGCTCAGAGGGAGGCCAAAAACATTCAGTACTTC. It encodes CASSAQREAKNIQYF.

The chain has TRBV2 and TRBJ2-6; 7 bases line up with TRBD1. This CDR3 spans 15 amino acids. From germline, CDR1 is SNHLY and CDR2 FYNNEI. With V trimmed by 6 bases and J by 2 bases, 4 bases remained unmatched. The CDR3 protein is CASRLDRAGANVLTF. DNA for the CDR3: TGTGCCAGCAGGCTCGACAGGGCTGGGGCCAACGTCCTGACTTTC.

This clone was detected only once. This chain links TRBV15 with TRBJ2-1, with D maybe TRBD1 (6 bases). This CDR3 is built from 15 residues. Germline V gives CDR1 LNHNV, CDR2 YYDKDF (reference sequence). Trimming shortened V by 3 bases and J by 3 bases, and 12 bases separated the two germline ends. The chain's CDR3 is CATSRDRDIYNEQFF. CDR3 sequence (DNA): TGTGCCACCAGCAGGGACCGGGACATCTACAATGAGCAGTTCTTC.

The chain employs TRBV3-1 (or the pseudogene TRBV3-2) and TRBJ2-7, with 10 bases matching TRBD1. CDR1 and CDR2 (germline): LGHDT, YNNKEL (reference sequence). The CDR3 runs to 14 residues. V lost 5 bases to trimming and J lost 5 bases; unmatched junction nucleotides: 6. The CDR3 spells CASSIRDRGHEQYF. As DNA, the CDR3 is TGTGCCAGCAGCATCCGGGACAGGGGCCACGAGCAGTACTTC.

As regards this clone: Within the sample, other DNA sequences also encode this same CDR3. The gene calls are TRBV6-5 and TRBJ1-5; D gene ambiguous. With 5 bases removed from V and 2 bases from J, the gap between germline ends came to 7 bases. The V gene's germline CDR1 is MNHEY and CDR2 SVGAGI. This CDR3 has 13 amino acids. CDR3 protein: CASSRDRNQPQHF. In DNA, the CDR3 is TGTGCCAGCAGTCGGGATCGCAATCAGCCCCAGCATTTT.

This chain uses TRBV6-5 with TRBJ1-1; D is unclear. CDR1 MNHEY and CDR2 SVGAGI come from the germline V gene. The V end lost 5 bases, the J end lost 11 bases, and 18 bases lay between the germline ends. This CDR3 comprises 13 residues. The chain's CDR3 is CASSPRREAGAFF. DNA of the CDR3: TGTGCCAGCAGTCCCCGGCGGGAAGCGGGCGCTTTCTTT.

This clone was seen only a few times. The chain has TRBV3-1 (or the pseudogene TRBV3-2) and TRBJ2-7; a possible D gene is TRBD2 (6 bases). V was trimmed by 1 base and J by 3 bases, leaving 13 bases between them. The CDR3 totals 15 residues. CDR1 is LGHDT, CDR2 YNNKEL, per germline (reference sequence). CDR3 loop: CASSQVWAGNYEQYF. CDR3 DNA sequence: TGTGCCAGCAGCCAAGTGTGGGCGGGAAACTACGAGCAGTACTTC.

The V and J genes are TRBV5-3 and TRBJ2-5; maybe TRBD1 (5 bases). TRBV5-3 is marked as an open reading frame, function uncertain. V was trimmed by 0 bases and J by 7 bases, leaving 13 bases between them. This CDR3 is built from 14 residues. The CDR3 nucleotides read TGTGCCAGAAGCTTGGGCAGGGTCGAGGCGACCCAGTACTTC. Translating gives CARSLGRVEATQYF.

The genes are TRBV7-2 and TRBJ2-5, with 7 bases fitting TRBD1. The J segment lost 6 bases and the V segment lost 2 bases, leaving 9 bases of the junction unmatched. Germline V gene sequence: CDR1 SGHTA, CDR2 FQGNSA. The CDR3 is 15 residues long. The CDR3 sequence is CASSLTRGQMQTQYF. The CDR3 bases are TGTGCCAGCAGCTTAACGAGGGGGCAAATGCAGACCCAGTACTTC.

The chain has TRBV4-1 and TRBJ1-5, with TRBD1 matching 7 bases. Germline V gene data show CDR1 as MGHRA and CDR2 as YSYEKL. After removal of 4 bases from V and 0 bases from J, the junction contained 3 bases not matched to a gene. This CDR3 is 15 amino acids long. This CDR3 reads CASSPGQTSNQPQHF. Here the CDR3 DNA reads TGCGCCAGCAGCCCGGGACAGACTAGCAATCAGCCCCAGCATTTT.

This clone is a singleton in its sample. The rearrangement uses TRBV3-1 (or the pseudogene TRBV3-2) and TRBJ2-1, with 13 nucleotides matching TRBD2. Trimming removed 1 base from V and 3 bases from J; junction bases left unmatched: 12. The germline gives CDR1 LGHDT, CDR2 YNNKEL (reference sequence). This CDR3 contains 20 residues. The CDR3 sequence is CASSQGPKIGLAGVYNEQFF. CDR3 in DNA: TGTGCCAGCAGCCAAGGACCGAAGATTGGACTAGCGGGAGTCTACAATGAGCAGTTCTTC.